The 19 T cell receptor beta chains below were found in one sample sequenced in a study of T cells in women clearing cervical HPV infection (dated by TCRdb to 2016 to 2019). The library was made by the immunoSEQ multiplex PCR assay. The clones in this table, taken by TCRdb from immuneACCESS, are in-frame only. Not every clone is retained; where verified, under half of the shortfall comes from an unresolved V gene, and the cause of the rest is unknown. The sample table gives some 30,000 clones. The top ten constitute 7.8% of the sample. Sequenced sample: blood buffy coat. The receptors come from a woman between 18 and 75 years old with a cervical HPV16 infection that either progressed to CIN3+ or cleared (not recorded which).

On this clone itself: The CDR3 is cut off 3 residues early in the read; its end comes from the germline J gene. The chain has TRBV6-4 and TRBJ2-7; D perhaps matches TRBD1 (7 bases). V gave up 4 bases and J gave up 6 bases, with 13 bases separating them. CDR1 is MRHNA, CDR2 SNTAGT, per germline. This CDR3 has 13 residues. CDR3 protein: CASSGQGGLEQYF. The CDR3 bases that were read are TGTGCCAGCAGTGGGCAGGGGGGCCTCGAG.

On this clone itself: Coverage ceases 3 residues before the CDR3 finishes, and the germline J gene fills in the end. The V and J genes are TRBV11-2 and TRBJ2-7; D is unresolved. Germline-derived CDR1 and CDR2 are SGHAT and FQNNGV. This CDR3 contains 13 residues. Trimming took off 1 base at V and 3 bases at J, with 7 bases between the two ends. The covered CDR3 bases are TGTGCCAGCAGCTTAGTGGGCAACTACGAG. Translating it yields CASSLVGNYE. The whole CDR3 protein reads CASSLVGNYEQYF.

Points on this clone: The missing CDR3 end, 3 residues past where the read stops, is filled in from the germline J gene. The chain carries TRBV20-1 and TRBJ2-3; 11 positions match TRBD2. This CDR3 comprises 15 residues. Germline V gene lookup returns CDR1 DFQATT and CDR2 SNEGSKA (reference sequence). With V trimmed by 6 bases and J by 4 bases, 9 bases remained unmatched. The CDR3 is CSAPKVAGGSDTQYF. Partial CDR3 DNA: TGCAGTGCCCCGAAGGTAGCGGGAGGGTCAGATACG.

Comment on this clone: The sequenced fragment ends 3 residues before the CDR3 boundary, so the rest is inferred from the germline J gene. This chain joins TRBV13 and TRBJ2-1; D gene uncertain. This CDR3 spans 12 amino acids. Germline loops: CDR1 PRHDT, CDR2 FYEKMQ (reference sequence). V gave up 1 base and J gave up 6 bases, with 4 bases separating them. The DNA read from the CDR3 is TGTGCCAGCAGCTTAGCAGGCAATGAG. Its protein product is CASSLAGNE. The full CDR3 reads CASSLAGNEQFF.

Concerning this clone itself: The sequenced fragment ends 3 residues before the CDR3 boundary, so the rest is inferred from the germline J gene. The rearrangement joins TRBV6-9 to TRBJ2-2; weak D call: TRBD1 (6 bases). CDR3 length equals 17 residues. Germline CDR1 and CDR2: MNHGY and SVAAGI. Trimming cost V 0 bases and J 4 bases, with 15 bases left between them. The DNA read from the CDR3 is TGTGCCAGCAGTTATTCGTTCCCAGGGGACCGCACCGGGGAG. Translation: CASSYSFPGDRTGE. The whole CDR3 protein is CASSYSFPGDRTGELFF.

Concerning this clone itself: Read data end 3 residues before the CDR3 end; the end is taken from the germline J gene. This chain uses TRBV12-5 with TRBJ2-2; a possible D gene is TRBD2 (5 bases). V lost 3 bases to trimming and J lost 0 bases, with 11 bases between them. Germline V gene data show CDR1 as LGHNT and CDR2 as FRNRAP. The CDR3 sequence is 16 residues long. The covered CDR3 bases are TGTGCTAGTGGTTTCACGGGGTACGCGAACACCGGGGAG. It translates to CASGFTGYANTGE. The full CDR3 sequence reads CASGFTGYANTGELFF.

The CDR3 reads CSAREGTSYNEQFF. CDR3 bases read: TGCAGTGCTAGAGAAGGGACATCCTACAATGAG. This chain links TRBV20-1 with TRBJ2-1, with D possibly being TRBD1 (6 bases). The read comes to an end 3 residues before the CDR3 does, leaving the germline J gene to fill in the end. The germline V gene has CDR1 DFQATT and CDR2 SNEGSKA (reference sequence). Trimming pared 0 bases from V and 1 base from J, leaving 7 bases between. There are 14 residues in the CDR3.

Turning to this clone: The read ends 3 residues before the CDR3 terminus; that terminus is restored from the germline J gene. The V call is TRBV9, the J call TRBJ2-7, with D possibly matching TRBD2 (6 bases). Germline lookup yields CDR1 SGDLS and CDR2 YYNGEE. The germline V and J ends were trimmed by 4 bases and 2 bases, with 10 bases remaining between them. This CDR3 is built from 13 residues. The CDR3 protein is CASSPGGTYEQYF. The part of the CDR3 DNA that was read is TGTGCCAGCAGCCCCGGGGGTACCTACGAG.

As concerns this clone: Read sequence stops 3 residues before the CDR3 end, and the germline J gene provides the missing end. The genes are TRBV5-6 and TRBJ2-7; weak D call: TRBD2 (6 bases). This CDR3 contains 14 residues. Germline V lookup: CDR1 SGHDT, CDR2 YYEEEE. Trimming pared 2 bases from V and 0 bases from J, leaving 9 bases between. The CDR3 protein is CASSFGTASYEQYF. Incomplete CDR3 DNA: TGTGCCAGCAGCTTCGGGACTGCCTCCTACGAG.

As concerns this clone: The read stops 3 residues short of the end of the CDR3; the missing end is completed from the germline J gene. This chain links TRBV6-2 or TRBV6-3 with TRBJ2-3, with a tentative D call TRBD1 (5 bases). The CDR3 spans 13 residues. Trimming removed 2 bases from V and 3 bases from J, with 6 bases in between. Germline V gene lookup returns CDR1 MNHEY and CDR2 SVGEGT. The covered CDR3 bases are TGTGCCAGCAGTTACGCAGGGACAGATACG. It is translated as CASSYAGTDT. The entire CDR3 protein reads CASSYAGTDTQYF.

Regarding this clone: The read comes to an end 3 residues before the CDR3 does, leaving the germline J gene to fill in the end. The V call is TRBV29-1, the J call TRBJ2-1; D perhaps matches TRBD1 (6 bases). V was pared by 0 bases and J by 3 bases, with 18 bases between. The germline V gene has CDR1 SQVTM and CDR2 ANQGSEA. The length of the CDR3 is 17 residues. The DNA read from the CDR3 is TGCAGCGTTGAAGACTGGGGGCGACTTGCCGACTACAATGAG. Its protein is CSVEDWGRLADYNE. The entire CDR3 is CSVEDWGRLADYNEQFF.

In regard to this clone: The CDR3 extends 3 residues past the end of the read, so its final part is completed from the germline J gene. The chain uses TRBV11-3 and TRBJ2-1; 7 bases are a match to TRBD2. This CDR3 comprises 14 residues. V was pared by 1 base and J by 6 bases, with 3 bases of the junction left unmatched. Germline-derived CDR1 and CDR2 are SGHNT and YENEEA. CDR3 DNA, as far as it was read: TGTGCCAGCAGCTTAGCGAGCGGGGTCAATGAG. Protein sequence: CASSLASGVNE. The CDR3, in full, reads CASSLASGVNEQFF. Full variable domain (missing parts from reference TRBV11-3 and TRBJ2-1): EAGVVQSPRYKIIEKKQPVAFWCNPISGHNTLYWYLQNLGQGPELLIRYENEEAVDDSQLPKDRFSAERLKGVDSTLKIQPAELGDSAVYLCASSLASGVNEQFFGPGTRLTVL.

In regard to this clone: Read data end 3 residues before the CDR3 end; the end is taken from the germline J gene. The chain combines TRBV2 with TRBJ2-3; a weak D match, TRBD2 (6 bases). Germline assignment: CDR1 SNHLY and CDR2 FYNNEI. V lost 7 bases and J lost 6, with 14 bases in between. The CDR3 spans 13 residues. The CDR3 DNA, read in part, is TGTGCCAGCAATCTCGGGGGAGGTGATACG. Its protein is CASNLGGGDT. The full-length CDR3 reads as CASNLGGGDTQYF.

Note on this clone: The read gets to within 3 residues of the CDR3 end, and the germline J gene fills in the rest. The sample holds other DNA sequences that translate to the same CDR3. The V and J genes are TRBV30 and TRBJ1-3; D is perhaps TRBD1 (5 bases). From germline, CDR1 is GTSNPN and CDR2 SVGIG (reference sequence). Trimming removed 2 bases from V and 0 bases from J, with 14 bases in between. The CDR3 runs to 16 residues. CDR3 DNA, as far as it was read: TGTGCCTGGAGTAAGAAGGGGCCATACTCTGGAAACACC. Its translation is CAWSKKGPYSGNT. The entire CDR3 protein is CAWSKKGPYSGNTIYF.

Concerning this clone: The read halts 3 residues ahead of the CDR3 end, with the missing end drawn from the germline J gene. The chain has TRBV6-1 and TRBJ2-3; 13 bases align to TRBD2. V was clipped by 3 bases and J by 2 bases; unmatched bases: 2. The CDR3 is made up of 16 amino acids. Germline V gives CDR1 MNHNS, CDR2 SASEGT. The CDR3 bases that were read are TGTGCCAGCAGTGAGGGGACTAGCGGGATCACAGATACG. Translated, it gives CASSEGTSGITDT. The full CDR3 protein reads CASSEGTSGITDTQYF.

Partial CDR3 DNA: TGTGCCAGTGGGACAGGGGGCTTTTCACCC. Protein sequence: CASGTGGFSP. The entire CDR3 is CASGTGGFSPLHF. The chain uses TRBV19 and TRBJ1-6; TRBD1 agrees at 12 bases. The CDR3 end lies 3 residues beyond the end of the read and is filled in from the germline J gene. Germline V gives CDR1 LNHDA, CDR2 SQIVND (reference sequence). CDR3 length equals 13 residues. V was pared by 8 bases and J by 9 bases, with 2 bases of the junction left unmatched.

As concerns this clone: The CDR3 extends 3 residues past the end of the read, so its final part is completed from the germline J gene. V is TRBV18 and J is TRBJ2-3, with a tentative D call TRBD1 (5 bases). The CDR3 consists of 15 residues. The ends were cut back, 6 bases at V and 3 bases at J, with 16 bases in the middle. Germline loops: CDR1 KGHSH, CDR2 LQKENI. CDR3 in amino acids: CASSQTARITDTQYF. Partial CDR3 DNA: TGTGCCAGCTCCCAGACAGCCCGTATTACAGATACG.

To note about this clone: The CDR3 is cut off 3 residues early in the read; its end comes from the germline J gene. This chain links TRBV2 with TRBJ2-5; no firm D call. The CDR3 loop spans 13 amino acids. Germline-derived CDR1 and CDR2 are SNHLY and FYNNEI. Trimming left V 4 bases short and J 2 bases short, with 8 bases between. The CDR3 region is CASSGGWQETQYF. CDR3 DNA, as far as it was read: TGTGCCAGCAGTGGAGGTTGGCAAGAGACC.

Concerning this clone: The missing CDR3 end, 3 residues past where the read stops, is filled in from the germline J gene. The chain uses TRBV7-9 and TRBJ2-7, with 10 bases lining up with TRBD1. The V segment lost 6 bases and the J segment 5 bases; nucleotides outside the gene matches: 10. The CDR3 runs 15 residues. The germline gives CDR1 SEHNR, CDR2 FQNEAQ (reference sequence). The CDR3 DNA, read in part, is TGTGCCAGCAGTCCCGCCGGGACAGGGGTTGACGAG. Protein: CASSPAGTGVDE. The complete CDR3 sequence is CASSPAGTGVDEQYF.